These 28 T cell receptor beta chains came from one sample sequenced in a study of cytomegalovirus exposure and HLA in healthy donors. 13 Jbeta primers and 60 Vbeta primers were used for the PCR. Generated by immunoSEQ multiplex PCR, the TCRdb table keeps only in-frame clones and is missing some. The repertoire holds about 120,000 clones, with 60% to 85% as singletons. Sequencing was carried out using PBMCs. These receptors came from a woman aged 25 to 39 in good health and CMV-seropositive.

This clone was recorded only once. The chain has TRBV9 and TRBJ1-4; D ambiguous. The CDR3 loop spans 15 amino acids. Germline V CDR1 and CDR2: SGDLS, YYNGEE. The V gene lost 0 bases and the J gene lost 7 bases, with 13 bases spanning the gap. CDR3 residues: CASSVDGGRSEKLFF. The CDR3 coding sequence is TGTGCCAGCAGCGTAGATGGAGGGAGGAGTGAAAAACTGTTTTTT.

This clone was counted once. The chain carries TRBV28 and TRBJ2-2; TRBD1 might be the D (6 bases). Germline V lookup: CDR1 MDHEN, CDR2 SYDVKM. Trimming removed 8 bases from V and 8 bases from J, with 21 bases in between. CDR3 length equals 15 residues. The CDR3 nucleotides read TGTGCCAGCTCCCCCCCCGGGACAAGGCGAGGGGAGCTGTTTTTT. Amino acid sequence: CASSPPGTRRGELFF.

This chain joins TRBV6-1 and TRBJ1-2, with D hard to call. The germline V gene has CDR1 MNHNS and CDR2 SASEGT. This CDR3 comprises 15 residues. The germline V and J ends were trimmed by 7 bases and 4 bases, with 19 bases remaining between them. CDR3 DNA sequence: TGTGCCAGCACCTCCCGCCGGGAGGGAATCTATGGCTACACCTTC. Translating it yields CASTSRREGIYGYTF.

This clone occurred once. This rearrangement joins TRBV6-5 to TRBJ2-5; 7 bases align to TRBD1. The CDR3 runs 13 residues. J gave up 2 bases and V 10 bases, and 7 bases lay outside the gene matches. CDR1 and CDR2 (germline): MNHEY, SVGAGI. CDR3 sequence (DNA): TGTGCCACTGGGGACAGTATACAAGAGACCCAGTACTTC. Translation gives CATGDSIQETQYF.

The chain has TRBV19 and TRBJ1-6; 12 bases match TRBD1. This CDR3 is 14 amino acids long. The V and J ends lost 5 bases and 11 bases, in that order; junction bases with no gene match: 4. CDR1 and CDR2 (germline): LNHDA, SQIVND (reference sequence). The CDR3 here is CASSEGTGGTPLHF. In nucleotides, the CDR3 is TGTGCCAGTAGTGAGGGGACAGGGGGCACACCCCTCCACTTT.

V gene TRBV2 combines with J gene TRBJ1-5, with TRBD1 matching 7 bases. Trimming at V came to 6 bases and at J to 6 bases, leaving 8 bases not matched to a gene. The CDR3 covers 14 residues. CDR1 SNHLY and CDR2 FYNNEI come from the germline V gene. The CDR3 spells CASRQGQAVQPQHF. The DNA for the CDR3 is TGTGCCAGCAGACAAGGACAGGCTGTTCAGCCCCAGCATTTT.

The CDR3 here is CASNTTRGDTQYF. CDR3 DNA sequence: TGTGCCAGCAACACCACTCGGGGAGATACGCAGTATTTT. The genes are TRBV7-2 and TRBJ2-3; D is perhaps TRBD2 (5 bases). V was pared by 7 bases and J by 5 bases, with 13 bases between. Germline CDR1 SGHTA, CDR2 FQGNSA. The CDR3 runs to 13 residues.

The chain couples TRBV5-1 to TRBJ2-1, with 8 bases aligning to TRBD2. Unmatched junction bases numbered 5, after V lost 1 base and J lost 14 bases. This CDR3 is 12 amino acids long. The germline CDR1 and CDR2 sequences are SGHRS and YFSETQ. The CDR3, as DNA: TGCGCCAGCAGCTTGTTTAGCGGGGCTGAGTTCTTC. It encodes CASSLFSGAEFF.

This clone was observed a few times. This chain connects TRBV9 to TRBJ1-3; 7 bases are a match to TRBD1. The J segment lost 0 bases and the V segment lost 3 bases, leaving 3 bases of the junction unmatched. The CDR3 sequence is 15 residues long. Germline V gene sequence: CDR1 SGDLS, CDR2 YYNGEE. The CDR3 DNA follows: TGTGCCAGCAGCGGACAGGGACTCTCTGGAAACACCATATATTTT. Protein sequence: CASSGQGLSGNTIYF.

The chain combines TRBV30 with TRBJ1-5; perhaps TRBD1 as D (5 bases). The V end lost 0 bases, the J end lost 4 bases, and 13 bases lay between the germline ends. This CDR3 region has 15 residues. The germline gives CDR1 GTSNPN, CDR2 SVGIG (reference sequence). The CDR3 nucleotides read TGTGCCTGGAGTGTACGCGGGGCAGGGAATCAGCCCCAGCATTTT. Translated, it gives CAWSVRGAGNQPQHF.

The chain couples TRBV5-4 to TRBJ1-1; D gene uncertain. Germline V lookup: CDR1 SGHNT, CDR2 YYREEE (reference sequence). With 0 bases removed from V and 1 base from J, the gap between germline ends came to 7 bases. The CDR3 runs to 14 residues. DNA for the CDR3: TGTGCCAGCAGCTTGGGGCGGGGGAACACTGAAGCTTTCTTT. It is translated as CASSLGRGNTEAFF.

CDR3 region: CAWGGLLSGGYTF. CDR3 DNA: TGTGCCTGGGGAGGACTCCTGTCCGGGGGCTACACCTTC. The chain combines TRBV30 with TRBJ1-2; D ambiguous. With 5 bases removed from V and 8 bases from J, the gap between germline ends came to 18 bases. The CDR3 covers 13 residues. CDR1 GTSNPN and CDR2 SVGIG come from the germline V gene (reference sequence).

The V and J genes are TRBV19 and TRBJ2-2; 7 bases fit TRBD2. V lost 10 bases to trimming and J lost 3 bases; unmatched junction nucleotides: 5. CDR1 LNHDA and CDR2 SQIVND come from the germline V gene (reference sequence). CDR3 length: 13 amino acids. DNA of the CDR3: TGTGCCACTGGAGCGGGGTACACCGGGGAGCTGTTTTTT. It yields the protein CATGAGYTGELFF.

J is TRBJ2-2 and V is TRBV5-1, with 8 bases matching TRBD2. CDR3 size: 16 residues. Trimming at V came to 4 bases and at J to 5 bases, leaving 10 bases not matched to a gene. The germline V gene has CDR1 SGHRS and CDR2 YFSETQ. The CDR3 DNA reads TGCGCCAGCAGCCCGGCCGGGACTAGTCGGACCGGGGAGCTGTTTTTT. It specifies CASSPAGTSRTGELFF.

The chain carries TRBV19 and TRBJ1-2, with 8 bases aligning to TRBD1. This CDR3 is built from 13 residues. The germline V gene has CDR1 LNHDA and CDR2 SQIVND (reference sequence). J was trimmed by 4 bases and V by 4 bases; bases with no gene match: 2. CDR3 in DNA: TGTGCCAGTAGTACCGGGACAGGCTATGGCTACACCTTC. Its translation: CASSTGTGYGYTF.

The V gene is TRBV5-1, the J gene TRBJ1-6, with D maybe TRBD1 (6 bases). In germline, CDR1 is SGHRS, CDR2 YFSETQ. The CDR3 runs 15 residues. With 1 base removed from V and 7 bases from J, the gap between germline ends came to 12 bases. This CDR3 is CASSLTAQGNSPLHF. CDR3 coding DNA: TGCGCCAGCAGCTTGACGGCCCAGGGGAATTCACCCCTCCACTTT.

The chain carries TRBV28 and TRBJ1-6; perhaps TRBD1 as D (6 bases). Deletions cut 6 bases from V and 8 bases from J, with 20 bases between. The length of the CDR3 is 16 residues. The germline CDR1 and CDR2 sequences are MDHEN and SYDVKM. The CDR3, as DNA: TGTGCCAGCAGCAGGGGCCGCCGCTTCCATGATTCACCCCTCCACTTT. Amino acid sequence: CASSRGRRFHDSPLHF.

The chain has TRBV30 and TRBJ1-3, with a weak D call TRBD1 (5 bases). V gave up 4 bases and J gave up 0 bases, with 13 bases separating them. Germline-derived CDR1 and CDR2 are GTSNPN and SVGIG (reference sequence). The CDR3 length is 15 residues. As DNA, the CDR3 is TGTGCCTGGACCCCGGGGGGATTCTCTGGAAACACCATATATTTT. Translation gives CAWTPGGFSGNTIYF.

The rearrangement links TRBV6-1 to TRBJ2-7; 9 bases match TRBD1. The CDR3 totals 15 residues. Looked up from germline, CDR1 is MNHNS and CDR2 is SASEGT. V was pared by 6 bases and J by 3 bases, with 9 bases of the junction left unmatched. The CDR3 loop reads CASSPLRTGDYEQYF. CDR3 DNA: TGTGCCAGCAGCCCGCTGCGGACAGGGGACTACGAGCAGTACTTC.

This chain uses TRBV15 with TRBJ2-7; 10 positions agree with TRBD1. CDR1 and CDR2 from the germline V gene are LNHNV and YYDKDF (reference sequence). Trimming took 8 bases from V and 4 from J; bases not matched to a gene: 2. The CDR3 has 12 amino acids. The DNA of the CDR3 is TGTGCCACCCGGGACAGGGGTTACGAGCAGTACTTC. Translating it yields CATRDRGYEQYF.

This clone turned up a few times. The V call is TRBV4-1, the J call TRBJ1-1; D ambiguous. Germline V lookup: CDR1 MGHRA, CDR2 YSYEKL. V gave up 1 base and J gave up 0 bases, with 12 bases separating them. This CDR3 is 16 amino acids long. For the CDR3, the DNA is TGCGCCAGCAGCCAAGGGCCGGCGGAGATGAACACTGAAGCTTTCTTT. This encodes CASSQGPAEMNTEAFF.

The chain joins TRBV7-2 to TRBJ2-7; tentative D call: TRBD2 (5 bases). Per germline, CDR1 SGHTA and CDR2 FQGNSA. The CDR3 is 13 residues long. The V gene lost 8 bases and the J gene lost 5 bases, with 16 bases spanning the gap. CDR3 residues: CASSRGHDDEQYF. The CDR3 DNA is TGTGCCAGCTCCCGGGGTCACGACGACGAGCAGTACTTC.

V is TRBV5-1 and J is TRBJ1-1; TRBD1 matches 8 bases. CDR1 is SGHRS, CDR2 YFSETQ, per germline. This CDR3 contains 14 residues. V was clipped by 4 bases and J by 4 bases; unmatched bases: 6. The CDR3 spells CASSPYGQGTEAFF. CDR3 DNA sequence: TGCGCCAGCAGCCCCTACGGACAGGGCACTGAAGCTTTCTTT. The variable domain in full, completed from reference TRBV5-1 and TRBJ1-1, reads KAGVTQTPRYLIKTRGQQVTLSCSPISGHRSVSWYQQTPGQGLQFLFEYFSETQRNKGNFPGRFSGRQFSNSRSEMNVSTLELGDSALYLCASSPYGQGTEAFFGQGTRLTVV.

This clone has ten or more counts. The chain has TRBV28 and TRBJ2-3; possible D gene TRBD1, 5 bases. Germline CDR1 is MDHEN and CDR2 is SYDVKM. This CDR3 has 14 residues. The V and J ends lost 5 bases and 4 bases respectively, with 13 bases between them. The CDR3 reads CASSGLGAADTQYF. For the CDR3, the DNA is TGTGCCAGCAGTGGTTTAGGGGCGGCAGATACGCAGTATTTT.

In this sample, this clone turned up a few times. The genes are TRBV4-3 and TRBJ1-4; D is uncertain. The CDR3 is 15 amino acids. The V gene lost 2 bases and the J gene lost 3 bases, with 10 bases spanning the gap. Germline CDR1 and CDR2: LGHNA and YSLEER. In nucleotides, the CDR3 is TGCGCCAGCAGCCAACGACTTGCGTCTAATGAAAAACTGTTTTTT. Its translation: CASSQRLASNEKLFF.

In its sample, this clone was seen a few times. This rearrangement joins TRBV4-3 to TRBJ1-1, with a weak D call TRBD1 (5 bases). CDR3 length: 17 residues. The ends were cut back, 2 bases at V and 4 bases at J, with 20 bases in the middle. Looked up from germline, CDR1 is LGHNA and CDR2 is YSLEER. The CDR3 region has the DNA TGCGCCAGCAGCCAACGCACCGCCAGGGCCGTTGGCACTGAAGCTTTCTTT. Its translation is CASSQRTARAVGTEAFF.

The chain carries TRBV7-2 and TRBJ2-7; 11 bases agree with TRBD2. The CDR3 runs 13 residues. V shed 5 bases and J 12 bases; nucleotides not matched to a gene: 9. From germline, CDR1 is SGHTA and CDR2 FQGNSA. The CDR3, as DNA: TGTGCCAGCAGCCGCGACCGGACTAGCGGGTCGTACTTC. Translated, it gives CASSRDRTSGSYF.

This chain joins TRBV28 and TRBJ1-3; D gene unclear. The CDR3 sequence is 12 residues long. Per the germline V gene, CDR1 is MDHEN and CDR2 is SYDVKM. The V gene lost 5 bases and the J gene lost 9 bases, with 11 bases spanning the gap. The CDR3 DNA sequence: TGTGCCAGCAGTCCCCATTTGGCCACCATATATTTT. Translation: CASSPHLATIYF.